Shown below are 19 T cell receptor beta chains from a single sample sequenced in a study of monozygotic twins with inflammatory bowel disease. TCRdb re-called the 5' RACE reads, yielding one record per CDR3 amino acid sequence without DNA. The sample data list approximately 400,000 distinct CDR3 sequences. Sequencing used blood. These receptors originate from a human donor with ulcerative colitis or Crohn's disease, or a healthy co-twin of an affected twin (not recorded which).

V gene TRBV20-1 combines with J gene TRBJ2-3; TCRdb gives TRBD1 as the D gene, but with no DNA this cannot be confirmed. The CDR3 spans 17 residues. Per germline, CDR1 DFQATT and CDR2 SNEGSKA (reference sequence). CDR3 residues: CSARDRGRQGATDTQYF.

This rearrangement joins TRBV5-1 to TRBJ1-6; TCRdb lists TRBD1, though no DNA is available to test this call. In germline, CDR1 is SGHRS, CDR2 YFSETQ. The length of the CDR3 is 15 residues. CDR3 loop: CASSLGQGSNSPLHF.

This chain links TRBV7-2 with TRBJ2-1; the TCRdb call, TRBD1, lacks DNA for checking. The germline V gene has CDR1 SGHTA and CDR2 FQGNSA. This CDR3 has 17 residues. CDR3 region: CASSLGVWDRESWEQFF.

The chain combines TRBV6-1 with TRBJ2-7; the D gene TCRdb calls, TRBD2, cannot be checked with no DNA. The length of the CDR3 is 17 residues. The V gene's germline CDR1 is MNHNS and CDR2 SASEGT. The CDR3 region is CASSRTSGRNFGHEQYF.

The chain employs TRBV15 and TRBJ2-1; as DNA is missing, the TRBD2 call by TCRdb cannot be tested. The CDR3 spans 18 residues. CDR1 and CDR2 from the germline V gene are LNHNV and YYDKDF (reference sequence). CDR3 sequence reads: CATSRARGDRAPYNEQFF.

V gene TRBV5-1 combines with J gene TRBJ2-4; absent DNA, TCRdb's TRBD1 call cannot be checked. The V gene's germline CDR1 is SGHRS and CDR2 YFSETQ. CDR3 length: 18 residues. This chain's CDR3 is CASSLRGHLTQAKNIQYF. Using reference TRBV5-1 and TRBJ2-4 for the parts outside the CDR3, the full variable domain is KAGVTQTPRYLIKTRGQQVTLSCSPISGHRSVSWYQQTPGQGLQFLFEYFSETQRNKGNFPGRFSGRQFSNSRSEMNVSTLELGDSALYLCASSLRGHLTQAKNIQYFGAGTRLSVL.

The V and J genes are TRBV4-1 and TRBJ2-7; TCRdb's D call of TRBD1 is untestable without DNA. Germline assignment: CDR1 MGHRA and CDR2 YSYEKL. The CDR3 extends over 16 amino acids. CDR3 residues: CASSQGSDRVTYEQYF.

This chain connects TRBV18 to TRBJ1-5. The CDR3 is 15 amino acids. CDR1 is KGHSH and CDR2 is LQKENI in the germline V gene. The CDR3 here is CASSSGGNLNQPQHF.

CDR3: CASSPRLARSYNEQFF. The chain uses TRBV9 and TRBJ2-1; TCRdb designates TRBD2, a call that cannot be tested without DNA. The CDR3 is 16 residues long. Germline V gene sequence: CDR1 SGDLS, CDR2 YYNGEE.

This chain's CDR3 is CASSERLSGARGYTF. The chain links TRBV6-1 to TRBJ1-2; the D call of TRBD1 rests on TCRdb alone, since no DNA is present to check it. This CDR3 is 15 amino acids long. Germline lookup yields CDR1 MNHNS and CDR2 SASEGT.

The CDR3 sequence: CASSFRGRQETQYF. The rearrangement joins TRBV5-1 to TRBJ2-5; the D call from TCRdb, TRBD1, cannot be confirmed without DNA. The CDR3 has 14 residues. Germline V gene sequence: CDR1 SGHRS, CDR2 YFSETQ.

This rearrangement joins TRBV15 to TRBJ2-7; absent DNA, TCRdb's TRBD1 call cannot be checked. This CDR3 contains 16 residues. The germline CDR1 and CDR2 sequences are LNHNV and YYDKDF (reference sequence). This chain's CDR3 is CATSRDIRDRAYEQYF.

The rearrangement joins TRBV5-1 to TRBJ1-6. The CDR3 contains 14 residues. Germline V lookup: CDR1 SGHRS, CDR2 YFSETQ. The CDR3 reads CASNLDRTNSPLHF.

The CDR3 loop is CSARDGGGAGEAFF. The V gene is TRBV20-1, the J gene TRBJ1-1. The germline CDR1 and CDR2 sequences are DFQATT and SNEGSKA (reference sequence). This CDR3 comprises 14 residues.

The chain combines TRBV9 with TRBJ2-7. CDR1 is SGDLS, CDR2 YYNGEE, per germline. The CDR3 totals 14 residues. The chain's CDR3 is CASSPSGGNYEQYF.

J is TRBJ1-5 and V is TRBV7-2. The CDR3 is 13 residues long. The germline CDR1 and CDR2 sequences are SGHTA and FQGNSA. The CDR3 reads CASSPDSAQPQHF.

This chain links TRBV3-1 with TRBJ1-2; TCRdb's D call, TRBD1, is unchecked because there is no DNA. Germline V lookup: CDR1 LGHDT, CDR2 YNNKEL (reference sequence). This CDR3 region has 13 residues. CDR3 residues: CASSHDRGNGYTF.

CDR3 amino acids: CASSVWGTGLYEQYF. The chain recombines TRBV11-1 with TRBJ2-7; with no DNA, the TCRdb D assignment of TRBD1 cannot be verified. CDR1 SGHAT and CDR2 FQDESV come from the germline V gene (reference sequence). The CDR3 runs to 15 residues.

The J gene is TRBJ2-7, the V gene TRBV6-5. The CDR3 contains 15 residues. Germline CDR1 reads MNHEY; CDR2 reads SVGAGI. The CDR3 loop is CASSSSLGRNYEQYF.